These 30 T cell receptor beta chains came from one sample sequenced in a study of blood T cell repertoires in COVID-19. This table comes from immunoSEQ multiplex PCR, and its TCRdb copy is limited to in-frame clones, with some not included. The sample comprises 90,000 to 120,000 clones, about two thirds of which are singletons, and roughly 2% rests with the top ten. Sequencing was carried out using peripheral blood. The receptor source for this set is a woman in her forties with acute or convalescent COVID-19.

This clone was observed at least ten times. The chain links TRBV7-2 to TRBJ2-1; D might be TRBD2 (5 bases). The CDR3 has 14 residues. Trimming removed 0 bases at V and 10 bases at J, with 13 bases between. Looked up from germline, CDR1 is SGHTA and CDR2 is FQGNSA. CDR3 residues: CASSLARVMPEQFF. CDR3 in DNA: TGTGCCAGCAGCTTAGCGCGGGTTATGCCGGAGCAGTTCTTC.

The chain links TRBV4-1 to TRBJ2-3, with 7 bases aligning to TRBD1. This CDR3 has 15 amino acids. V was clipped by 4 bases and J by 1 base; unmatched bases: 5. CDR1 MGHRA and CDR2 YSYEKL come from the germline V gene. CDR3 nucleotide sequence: TGCGCCAGCAGCCTAGACAGGGCCCGCACAGATACGCAGTATTTT. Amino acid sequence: CASSLDRARTDTQYF.

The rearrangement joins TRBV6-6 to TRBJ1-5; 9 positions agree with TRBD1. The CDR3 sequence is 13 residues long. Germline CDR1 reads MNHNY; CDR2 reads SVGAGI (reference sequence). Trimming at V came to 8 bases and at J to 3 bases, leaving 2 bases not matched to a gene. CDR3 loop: CASGTGNNQPQHF. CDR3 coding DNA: TGTGCCAGCGGGACAGGGAACAATCAGCCCCAGCATTTT.

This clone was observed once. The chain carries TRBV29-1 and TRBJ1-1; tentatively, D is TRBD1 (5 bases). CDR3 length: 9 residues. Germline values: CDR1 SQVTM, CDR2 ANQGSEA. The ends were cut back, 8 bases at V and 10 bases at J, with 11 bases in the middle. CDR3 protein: CSIQGGAFF. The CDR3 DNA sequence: TGCAGCATCCAGGGAGGAGCTTTCTTT.

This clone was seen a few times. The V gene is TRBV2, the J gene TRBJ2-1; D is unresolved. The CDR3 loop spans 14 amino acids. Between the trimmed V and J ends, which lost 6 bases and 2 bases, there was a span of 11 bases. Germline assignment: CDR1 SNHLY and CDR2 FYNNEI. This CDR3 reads CASRWAGPYNEQFF. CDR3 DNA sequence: TGTGCCAGCAGGTGGGCAGGTCCCTACAATGAGCAGTTCTTC.

The CDR3 region has the DNA TGTGCCTGGAGTGTACGACAGTATGAAAAACTGTTTTTT. Its protein product is CAWSVRQYEKLFF. V usage is TRBV30 and J usage is TRBJ1-4, with D possibly being TRBD1 (5 bases). The CDR3 contains 13 residues. Germline CDR1 reads GTSNPN; CDR2 reads SVGIG (reference sequence). V was shortened by 0 bases and J by 6 bases, with 8 bases between the two germline ends.

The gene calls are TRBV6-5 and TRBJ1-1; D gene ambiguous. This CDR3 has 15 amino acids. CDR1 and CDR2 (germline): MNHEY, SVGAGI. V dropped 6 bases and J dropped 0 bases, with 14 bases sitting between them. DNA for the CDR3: TGTGCCAGCAGCCTAAGTTCCTTCATGAACACTGAAGCTTTCTTT. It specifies CASSLSSFMNTEAFF.

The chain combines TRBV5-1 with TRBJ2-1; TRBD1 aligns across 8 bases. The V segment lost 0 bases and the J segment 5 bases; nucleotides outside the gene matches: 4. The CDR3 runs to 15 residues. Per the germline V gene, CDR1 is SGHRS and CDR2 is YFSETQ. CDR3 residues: CASSLADRVHNEQFF. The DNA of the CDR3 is TGCGCCAGCAGCTTGGCGGACAGGGTCCACAATGAGCAGTTCTTC.

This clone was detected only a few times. CDR3 amino acids: CASSPFPGQGGEQYF. Written as DNA, the CDR3 is TGCGCCAGCAGCCCTTTCCCGGGACAGGGTGGCGAGCAGTACTTC. The rearrangement uses TRBV5-1 and TRBJ2-7; 9 bases line up with TRBD1. Germline-derived CDR1 and CDR2 are SGHRS and YFSETQ. Germline trimming cut 4 bases from V and 6 bases from J; bases unmatched to any gene: 11. The CDR3 spans 15 residues.

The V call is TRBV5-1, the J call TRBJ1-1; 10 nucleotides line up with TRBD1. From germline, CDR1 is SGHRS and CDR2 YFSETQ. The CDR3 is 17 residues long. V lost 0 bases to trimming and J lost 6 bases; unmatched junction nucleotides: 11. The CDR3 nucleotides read TGCGCCAGCAGCTTGGAGGGGCGATTGACAGGGGGCCCTGAAGCTTTCTTT. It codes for CASSLEGRLTGGPEAFF.

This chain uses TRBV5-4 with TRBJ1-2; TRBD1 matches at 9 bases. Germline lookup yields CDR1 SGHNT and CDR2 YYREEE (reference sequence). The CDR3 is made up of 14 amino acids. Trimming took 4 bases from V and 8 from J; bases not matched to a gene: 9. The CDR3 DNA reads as TGTGCCAGCAGCCCCCGGGACAGGGCTCAGGGCTACACCTTC. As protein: CASSPRDRAQGYTF.

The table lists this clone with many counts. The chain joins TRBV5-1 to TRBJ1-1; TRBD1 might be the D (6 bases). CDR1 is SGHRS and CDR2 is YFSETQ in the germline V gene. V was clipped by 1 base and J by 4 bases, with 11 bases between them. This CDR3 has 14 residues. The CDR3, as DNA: TGCGCCAGCAGCTTGAAGGGGGATGGCACTGAAGCTTTCTTT. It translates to CASSLKGDGTEAFF.

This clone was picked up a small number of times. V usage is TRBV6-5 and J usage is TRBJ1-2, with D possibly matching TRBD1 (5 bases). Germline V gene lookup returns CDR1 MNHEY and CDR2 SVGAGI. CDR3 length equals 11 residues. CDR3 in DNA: TGTGCAGGGACCTCGGGAGGGGGCTACACCTTC. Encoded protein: CAGTSGGGYTF.

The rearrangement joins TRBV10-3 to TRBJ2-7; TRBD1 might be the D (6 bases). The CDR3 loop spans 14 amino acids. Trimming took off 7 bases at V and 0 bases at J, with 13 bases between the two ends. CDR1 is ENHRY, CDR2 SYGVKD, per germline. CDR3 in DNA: TGTGCCATCACCCAGGACAGATCCTCCTACGAGCAGTACTTC. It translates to CAITQDRSSYEQYF.

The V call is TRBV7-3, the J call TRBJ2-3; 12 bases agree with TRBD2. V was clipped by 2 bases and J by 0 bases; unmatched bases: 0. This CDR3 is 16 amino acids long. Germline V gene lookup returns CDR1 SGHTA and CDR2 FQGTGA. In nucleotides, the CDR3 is TGTGCCAGCAGCTTAGGGACTAGCGGGAGCACAGATACGCAGTATTTT. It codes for CASSLGTSGSTDTQYF.

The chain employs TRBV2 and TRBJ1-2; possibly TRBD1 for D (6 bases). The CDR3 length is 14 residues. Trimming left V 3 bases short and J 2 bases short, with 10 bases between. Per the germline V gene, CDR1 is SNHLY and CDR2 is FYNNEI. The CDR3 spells CASSEATGNYGYTF. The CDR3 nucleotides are TGTGCCAGCAGTGAGGCCACAGGGAACTATGGCTACACCTTC.

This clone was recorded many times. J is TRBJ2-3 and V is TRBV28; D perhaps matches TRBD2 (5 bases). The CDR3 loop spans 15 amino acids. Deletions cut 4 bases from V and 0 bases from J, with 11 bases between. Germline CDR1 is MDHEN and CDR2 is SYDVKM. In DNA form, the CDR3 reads TGTGCCAGCAGTTCCAGAGCGGTGAGCACAGATACGCAGTATTTT. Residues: CASSSRAVSTDTQYF.

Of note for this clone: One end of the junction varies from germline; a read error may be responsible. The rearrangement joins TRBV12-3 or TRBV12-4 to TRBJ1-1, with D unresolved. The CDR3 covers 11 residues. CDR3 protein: CASSFDTEAFF. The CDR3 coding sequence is TGTGCCAGCAGTTTCGACACGGAAGCTTTCTTT.

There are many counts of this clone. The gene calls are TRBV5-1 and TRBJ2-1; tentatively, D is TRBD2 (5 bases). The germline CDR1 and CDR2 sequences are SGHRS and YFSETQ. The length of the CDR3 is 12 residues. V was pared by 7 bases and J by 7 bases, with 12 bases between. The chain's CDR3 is CASYEGYNEQFF. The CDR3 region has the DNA TGCGCCAGCTACGAGGGATATAATGAGCAGTTCTTC. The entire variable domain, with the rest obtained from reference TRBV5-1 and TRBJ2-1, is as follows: KAGVTQTPRYLIKTRGQQVTLSCSPISGHRSVSWYQQTPGQGLQFLFEYFSETQRNKGNFPGRFSGRQFSNSRSEMNVSTLELGDSALYLCASYEGYNEQFFGPGTRLTVL.

The CDR3 DNA sequence: TGCGCCAGCAGCTCGGGACAGGGGGCCAACGAGCAGTACTTC. This sequence encodes CASSSGQGANEQYF. V and J are TRBV5-1 and TRBJ2-7, with 12 nucleotides matching TRBD1. After removal of 3 bases from V and 5 bases from J, the junction contained 3 bases not matched to a gene. Germline V CDR1 and CDR2: SGHRS, YFSETQ. The CDR3 extends over 14 amino acids.

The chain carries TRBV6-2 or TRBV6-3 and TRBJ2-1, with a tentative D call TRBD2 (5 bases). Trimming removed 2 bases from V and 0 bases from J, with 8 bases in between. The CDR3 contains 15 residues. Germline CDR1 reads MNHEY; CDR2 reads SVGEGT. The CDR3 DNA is TGTGCCAGCAGTTACGGTAGCGTCTCCTACAATGAGCAGTTCTTC. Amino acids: CASSYGSVSYNEQFF.

The DNA for the CDR3 is TGTGCCAGCAGAGAGGGAAGGTCGAATGAAAAACTGTTTTTT. Translation: CASREGRSNEKLFF. The chain is built from TRBV2 and TRBJ1-4; D is unclear. The CDR3 length is 14 residues. The V end lost 6 bases, the J end lost 5 bases, and 13 bases lay between the germline ends. Germline loops: CDR1 SNHLY, CDR2 FYNNEI.

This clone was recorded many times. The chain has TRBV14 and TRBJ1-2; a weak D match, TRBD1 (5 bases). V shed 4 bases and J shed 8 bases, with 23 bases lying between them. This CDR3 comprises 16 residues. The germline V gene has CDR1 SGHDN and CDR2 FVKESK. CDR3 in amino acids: CASSRTQTESRWGYTF. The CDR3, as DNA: TGTGCCAGCAGCCGAACCCAGACAGAATCTAGGTGGGGCTACACCTTC.

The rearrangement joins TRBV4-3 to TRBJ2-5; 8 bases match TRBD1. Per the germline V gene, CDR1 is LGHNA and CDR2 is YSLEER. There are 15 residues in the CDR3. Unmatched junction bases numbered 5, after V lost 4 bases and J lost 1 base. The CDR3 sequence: CASSRRTGTQETQYF. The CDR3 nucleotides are TGCGCCAGCAGCCGGCGGACAGGGACCCAAGAGACCCAGTACTTC.

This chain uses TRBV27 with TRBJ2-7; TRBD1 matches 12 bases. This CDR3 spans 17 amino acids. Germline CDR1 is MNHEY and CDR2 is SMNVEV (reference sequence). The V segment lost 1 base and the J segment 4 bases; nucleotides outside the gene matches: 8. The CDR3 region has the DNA TGTGCCAGCAGTTTATTGGGGACAGGGGGCCGCGCTTACGAGCAGTACTTC. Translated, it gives CASSLLGTGGRAYEQYF.

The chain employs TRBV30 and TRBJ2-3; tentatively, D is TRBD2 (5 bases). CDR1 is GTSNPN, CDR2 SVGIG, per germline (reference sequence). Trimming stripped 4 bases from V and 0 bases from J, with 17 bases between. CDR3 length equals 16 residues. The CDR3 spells CAWTPPRLRSTDTQYF. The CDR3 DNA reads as TGTGCCTGGACTCCCCCTCGACTACGAAGCACAGATACGCAGTATTTT. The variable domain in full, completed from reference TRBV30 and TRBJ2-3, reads SQTIHQWPATLVQPVGSPLSLECTVEGTSNPNLYWYRQAAGRGLQLLFYSVGIGQISSEVPQNLSASRPQDRQFILSSKKLLLSDSGFYLCAWTPPRLRSTDTQYFGPGTRLTVL.

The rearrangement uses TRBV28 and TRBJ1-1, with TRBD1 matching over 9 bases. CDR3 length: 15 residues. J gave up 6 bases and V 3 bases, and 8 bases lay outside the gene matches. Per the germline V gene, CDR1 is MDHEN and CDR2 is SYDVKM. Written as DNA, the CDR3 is TGTGCCAGCAGTTTTTACAGGGGGCTTCTTGCTGAAGCTTTCTTT. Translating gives CASSFYRGLLAEAFF.

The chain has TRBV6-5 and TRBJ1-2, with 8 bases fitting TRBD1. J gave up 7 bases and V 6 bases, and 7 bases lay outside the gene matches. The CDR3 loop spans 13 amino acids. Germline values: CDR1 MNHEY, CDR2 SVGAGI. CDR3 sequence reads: CASRADRVGGYTF. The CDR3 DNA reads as TGTGCCAGCAGAGCGGACAGGGTCGGTGGCTACACCTTC.

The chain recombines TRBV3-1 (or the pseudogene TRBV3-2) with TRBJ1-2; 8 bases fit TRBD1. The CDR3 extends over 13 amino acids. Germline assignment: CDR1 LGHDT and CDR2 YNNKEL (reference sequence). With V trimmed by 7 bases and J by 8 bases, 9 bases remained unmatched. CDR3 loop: CASNLQGAGGYTF. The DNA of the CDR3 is TGTGCCAGCAACCTTCAGGGGGCCGGCGGCTACACCTTC.

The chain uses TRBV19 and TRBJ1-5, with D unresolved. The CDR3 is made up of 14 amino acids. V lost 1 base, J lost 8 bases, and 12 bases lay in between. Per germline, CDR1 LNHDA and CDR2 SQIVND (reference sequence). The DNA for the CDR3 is TGTGCCAGTAGTATAGCCGGGTTTAGTGAGCCCCAGCATTTT. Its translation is CASSIAGFSEPQHF.